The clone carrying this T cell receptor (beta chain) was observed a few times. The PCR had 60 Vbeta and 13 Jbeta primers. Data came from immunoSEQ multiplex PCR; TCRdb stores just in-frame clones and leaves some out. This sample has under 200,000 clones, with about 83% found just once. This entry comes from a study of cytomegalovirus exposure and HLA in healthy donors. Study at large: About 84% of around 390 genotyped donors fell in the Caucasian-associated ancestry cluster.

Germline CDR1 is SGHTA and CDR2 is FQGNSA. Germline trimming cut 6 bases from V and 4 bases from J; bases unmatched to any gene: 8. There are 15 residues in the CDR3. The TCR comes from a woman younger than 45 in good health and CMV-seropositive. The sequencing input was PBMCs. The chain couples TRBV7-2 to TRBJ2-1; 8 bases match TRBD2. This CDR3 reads CASSSSGVFYNEQFF. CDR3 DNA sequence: TGTGCCAGCAGTAGTAGCGGGGTTTTTTACAATGAGCAGTTCTTC.